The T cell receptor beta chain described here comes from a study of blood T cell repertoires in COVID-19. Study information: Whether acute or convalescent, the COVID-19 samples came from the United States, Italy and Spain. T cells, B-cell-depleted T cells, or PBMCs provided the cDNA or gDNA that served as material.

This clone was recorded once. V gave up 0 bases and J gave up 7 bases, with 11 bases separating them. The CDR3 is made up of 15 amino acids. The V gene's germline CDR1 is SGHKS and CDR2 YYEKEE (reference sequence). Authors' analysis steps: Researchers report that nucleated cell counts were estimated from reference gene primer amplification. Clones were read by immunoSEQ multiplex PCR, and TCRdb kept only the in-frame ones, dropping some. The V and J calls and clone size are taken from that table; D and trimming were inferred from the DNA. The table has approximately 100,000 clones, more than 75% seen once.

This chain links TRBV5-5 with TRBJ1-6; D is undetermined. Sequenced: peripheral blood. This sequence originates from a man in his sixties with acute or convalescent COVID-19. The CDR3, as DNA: TGTGCCAGCAGCTTGGGAGCCACCCTAAATTCACCCCTCCACTTT. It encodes CASSLGATLNSPLHF.